This is a list of T cell receptor beta chains from one sample in a study of shared clonotypes between healthy human individuals. Assay: immunoSEQ multiplex PCR; the TCRdb copy retains only in-frame clones and omits some. The profile shows more than 2,000,000 clones, roughly nine tenths of them singletons. Sequenced sample: naive CD4+ T cells sorted from blood. These receptors all stem from a young man in good health. Both conserved end residues are part of each CDR3. A D gene is named only where the DNA matches it firmly. Size tells how often a clone was seen (once, few, many) or the class of an expanded clone, and some rows leave it out.

clone_size: .
v_call: TRBV5-6
d_call: .
j_call: TRBJ2-5
cdr3_nt: TGTGCCAGCAGCTGGGCGCTCCAAGAGACCCAGTACTTC
cdr3_aa: CASSWALQETQYF

clone_size: .
v_call: TRBV30
d_call: .
j_call: TRBJ2-1
cdr3_nt: TGTGCCCAACAGGACCAGTCCAATGAGCAGTTCTTC
cdr3_aa: CAQQDQSNEQFF

clone_size: .
v_call: TRBV5-1
d_call: TRBD2
j_call: TRBJ2-5
cdr3_nt: TGCGCCAGCAGCTTGGACCGCTTTGGAGCGGGGGTGTTCCAAGAGACCCAGTACTTC
cdr3_aa: CASSLDRFGAGVFQETQYF

clone_size: .
v_call: TRBV7-2
d_call: .
j_call: TRBJ2-7
cdr3_nt: TGTGCCAGCAGCTTAGAATTCACGCATTTAGTGCAGTACTTC
cdr3_aa: CASSLEFTHLVQYF

clone_size: .
v_call: TRBV6-1
d_call: .
j_call: TRBJ1-2
cdr3_nt: TGTGCCAGCAGTGAGTCGGGGAACAGCGGAGGGTTC
cdr3_aa: CASSESGNSGGF

clone_size: few
v_call: TRBV6-6
d_call: .
j_call: TRBJ1-5
cdr3_nt: TGTGCCAGCGGGGCAGGCCAACTCCCCCAGCCCCAGCATTTT
cdr3_aa: CASGAGQLPQPQHF

clone_size: .
v_call: TRBV28
d_call: .
j_call: TRBJ1-5
cdr3_nt: TGTGCCAGCAGCCACGGACAGTTCTATAGCAATCAGCCCCAGCATTTT
cdr3_aa: CASSHGQFYSNQPQHF

clone_size: .
v_call: TRBV5-4
d_call: .
j_call: TRBJ1-1
cdr3_nt: TGTGCCAGCAAACAACCGGGACAGAACACTGAAGCTTTCTTT
cdr3_aa: CASKQPGQNTEAFF

clone_size: .
v_call: TRBV18
d_call: TRBD2
j_call: TRBJ2-7
cdr3_nt: TGTGCCAGCTCACCACAAGCGGGGGGGACCTACGAGCAGTACTTC
cdr3_aa: CASSPQAGGTYEQYF

clone_size: .
v_call: TRBV6-1
d_call: .
j_call: TRBJ2-3
cdr3_nt: TGTGCCAGCAGTGGGGGACACCATCAAGGGGGGACAGATACGCAGTATTTT
cdr3_aa: CASSGGHHQGGTDTQYF

clone_size: .
v_call: TRBV2
d_call: .
j_call: TRBJ2-7
cdr3_nt: TGTGCCAGCAATCCGGAGGGGGGGGCCGAGCAGTACTTC
cdr3_aa: CASNPEGGAEQYF

clone_size: few
v_call: TRBV2
d_call: .
j_call: TRBJ1-5
cdr3_nt: TGTGCCAGCAGTGAACGGCCCTCACCCCAGCATTTT
cdr3_aa: CASSERPSPQHF

clone_size: .
v_call: TRBV28
d_call: .
j_call: TRBJ2-7
cdr3_nt: TGTGCCAGCACCACGAGCGGCCAGGGATACGAGCAGTACTTC
cdr3_aa: CASTTSGQGYEQYF

clone_size: once
v_call: TRBV30
d_call: .
j_call: TRBJ2-5
cdr3_nt: TGTGCCTGGAGTGTACGACGCCCGGAGACCCAGTACTTC
cdr3_aa: CAWSVRRPETQYF

clone_size: .
v_call: TRBV28
d_call: .
j_call: TRBJ2-5
cdr3_nt: TGTGCCAGCAGTTCGCGGGTCGTATACCAAGAGACCCAGTACTTC
cdr3_aa: CASSSRVVYQETQYF

clone_size: .
v_call: TRBV7-9
d_call: .
j_call: TRBJ2-5
cdr3_nt: TGTGCCAGCAGCTTAGCGGGGGAAAAGTACTTC
cdr3_aa: CASSLAGEKYF

clone_size: .
v_call: TRBV18
d_call: .
j_call: TRBJ1-1
cdr3_nt: TGTGCCAGCTCACCAGATAGGGAAGTAGCTTTCTTT
cdr3_aa: CASSPDREVAFF

clone_size: .
v_call: TRBV10-2
d_call: .
j_call: TRBJ2-5
cdr3_nt: TGCGCCAGCAGTTGGACATCTCACCAAGAGACCCAGTACTTC
cdr3_aa: CASSWTSHQETQYF

clone_size: once
v_call: TRBV18
d_call: TRBD1
j_call: TRBJ2-3
cdr3_nt: TGTGCCAGCTCACCCCCTTCCCGGGACAGCTTCACAGATACGCAGTATTTT
cdr3_aa: CASSPPSRDSFTDTQYF

clone_size: .
v_call: TRBV23-1
d_call: .
j_call: TRBJ2-3
cdr3_nt: TGCGCCAGCAGCTCAACCCGGCCCACAGGGCCGACTAGCACAGATACGCAGTATTTT
cdr3_aa: CASSSTRPTGPTSTDTQYF

clone_size: .
v_call: TRBV7-8
d_call: TRBD2
j_call: TRBJ2-7
cdr3_nt: TGTGCCAGCAGCCCCGGGACTAGCGGGCGCTACGAGCAGTACTTC
cdr3_aa: CASSPGTSGRYEQYF

clone_size: .
v_call: TRBV18
d_call: .
j_call: TRBJ2-7
cdr3_nt: TGTGCCAGCTCGCTCGGGGCGACGAGCTCCTACGAGCAGTACTTC
cdr3_aa: CASSLGATSSYEQYF

clone_size: .
v_call: TRBV7-2
d_call: .
j_call: TRBJ2-2
cdr3_nt: TGTGCCAGCAGCTTAGCGCGGGCACAACTCGAGCTGTTTTTT
cdr3_aa: CASSLARAQLELFF

clone_size: .
v_call: TRBV11-1
d_call: .
j_call: TRBJ2-1
cdr3_nt: TGTGCCAGCAGCTTACGGCATGAGCAGTTCTTC
cdr3_aa: CASSLRHEQFF